A selection of T cell receptor beta chains follows, all from one sample in a study of cytomegalovirus exposure and HLA in healthy donors. The data were produced by immunoSEQ multiplex PCR, yet TCRdb's version contains in-frame clones alone and is incomplete. The sample consists of 150,000 to 200,000 clones, approximately 70% of them appearing once. Sequencing input: PBMCs. The receptors derive from a young man in good health and CMV-seropositive. The CDR3 runs from the conserved cysteine through the conserved F or W. D genes are given only for firm matches. For some rows the clone size is stated as once, few or many, or as a class when expanded; others skip it.

CDR3 DNA | CDR3 protein | clone size | J gene | V gene | D gene
TGTGCCAGCCGACCGGGACTAGCGGGGGGGAAATCCTACAATGAGCAGTTCTTC | CASRPGLAGGKSYNEQFF | once | TRBJ2-1 | TRBV7-2 | TRBD2
TGTGCCAGCAGCCAAGGGACTAGTTTTGAGACCCAGTACTTC | CASSQGTSFETQYF | - | TRBJ2-5 | TRBV4-2 | TRBD2
TGCGCCAGCAGCTCGACCAACCCCGGGGAGCATTCACCCCTCCACTTT | CASSSTNPGEHSPLHF | - | TRBJ1-6 | TRBV5-1 | -
TGTGCCTGGAGCCAATCCATAGGACAGGGAAATTCACCCCTCCACTTT | CAWSQSIGQGNSPLHF | - | TRBJ1-6 | TRBV30 | TRBD1
TGTGCCAGCAGTCAAGTTTCCGGGACAGGCCGTGACTATGGCTACACCTTC | CASSQVSGTGRDYGYTF | once | TRBJ1-2 | TRBV6-4 | TRBD1
TGCAGCGTGGAGGGACAGGGGGCGACAGATACGCAGTATTTT | CSVEGQGATDTQYF | - | TRBJ2-3 | TRBV29-1 | TRBD1
TGTGCCAGCTCATCGGCCATCCGCCGGGACAGGGGGGCCGGGGAGCTGTTTTTT | CASSSAIRRDRGAGELFF | once | TRBJ2-2 | TRBV18 | TRBD1
TGTGCCAGCAGTGTAGGCCCCTCGGGTGAGCAGTTCTTC | CASSVGPSGEQFF | - | TRBJ2-1 | TRBV6-1 | -
TGTGCCAGCAGTGCGGGACAGGGGTGGAGTATTGAAGCTTTCTTT | CASSAGQGWSIEAFF | - | TRBJ1-1 | TRBV2 | TRBD1
TGTGCCAGCAGCCGCGACAGGTTGATCACTGAAGCTTTCTTT | CASSRDRLITEAFF | few | TRBJ1-1 | TRBV7-2 | -
TGTGCCTGGTCGTCCGGGGTACTTAACTATGGCTACACCTTC | CAWSSGVLNYGYTF | - | TRBJ1-2 | TRBV30 | -
TGTGCCAGCAGTCCAGGGGGAAGCACCGGGGAGCTGTTTTTT | CASSPGGSTGELFF | - | TRBJ2-2 | TRBV6-4 | TRBD1
TGTGCCAGCAGCTCGTTCGAGGTGAACACTGAAGCTTTCTTT | CASSSFEVNTEAFF | - | TRBJ1-1 | TRBV11-3 | -
TGTGCCAGCCTCAGGGGGCTGGGGGAGACCCAGTACTTC | CASLRGLGETQYF | - | TRBJ2-5 | TRBV6-1 | TRBD1
TGTGCCAGCAACAGCGGGGCTGGAAACACCATATATTTT | CASNSGAGNTIYF | few | TRBJ1-3 | TRBV14 | -
TGTGCCAGCAGCGTAGACGGTGCAGGGCAGCCCCAGCATTTT | CASSVDGAGQPQHF | few | TRBJ1-5 | TRBV9 | -
TGTGCCAGCAGTTATGGACTCGAGCGGGCTTCACCCCTCCACTTT | CASSYGLERASPLHF | few | TRBJ1-6 | TRBV27 | -
TGTGCCTGGAGTGTACTTGGAGGCGCTTTAGGAAATGGCTACACCTTC | CAWSVLGGALGNGYTF | - | TRBJ1-2 | TRBV30 | -
TGCGCCAGCAGCTTGAGACCGCGGGATGAAAAACTGTTTTTT | CASSLRPRDEKLFF | - | TRBJ1-4 | TRBV5-1 | -
TGTGCCTGGAGTGTAGCGTTCGGGGAGCTGTTTTTT | CAWSVAFGELFF | - | TRBJ2-2 | TRBV30 | -
TGTGCCAGCAGCCAAGATTCGGCCATCGGAGGGACGACTGTGGATACGCAGTATTTT | CASSQDSAIGGTTVDTQYF | - | TRBJ2-3 | TRBV4-2 | -
TGTGCCAGCAGGGAGACAGGGAGTGAGTACTTC | CASRETGSEYF | - | TRBJ2-5 | TRBV6-1 | TRBD1
TGTGCCTCCCAGGGGGACAGGGCTTCACCCCTCCACTTT | CASQGDRASPLHF | - | TRBJ1-6 | TRBV6-4 | TRBD1
TGTGCCAGCACCCCCGTAGGGGCGAGCACTGAAGCTTTCTTT | CASTPVGASTEAFF | - | TRBJ1-1 | TRBV6-5 | -
TGCGCCAGCAGCAATCCCGGGATGTACAATGAGCAGTTCTTC | CASSNPGMYNEQFF | - | TRBJ2-1 | TRBV4-1 | -
TGTGCCAGCAGCTTCCAACAAAAAGAGACCCAGTACTTC | CASSFQQKETQYF | - | TRBJ2-5 | TRBV7-2 | -
TGCGCCAGCAAGGAAAGGGGCAGGACTGAAGCTTTCTTT | CASKERGRTEAFF | few | TRBJ1-1 | TRBV4-1 | -
TGTGCCAGCAGCGTAGGTGCAGGAGGAGGCTACACCTTC | CASSVGAGGGYTF | - | TRBJ1-2 | TRBV9 | -
TGTGCCAGCTCACCGAACGAGGGACAGATGAACACTGAAGCTTTCTTT | CASSPNEGQMNTEAFF | - | TRBJ1-1 | TRBV18 | TRBD1
TGTGCCAGCAGGGGCGCTGGGTCGAACACCGGGGAGCTGTTTTTT | CASRGAGSNTGELFF | - | TRBJ2-2 | TRBV6-5 | -
TGCGCCAGCAGCAGTTCCGGGACAGTAGACCTGAACACTGAAGCTTTCTTT | CASSSSGTVDLNTEAFF | - | TRBJ1-1 | TRBV5-1 | TRBD1
TGTGCCTCACAGGTGCCAAAGGGCTACACCTTC | CASQVPKGYTF | - | TRBJ1-2 | TRBV30 | -
TGTGCCAGTAGTCCCTTAGACTTGCGTGCTGGCTACACCTTC | CASSPLDLRAGYTF | - | TRBJ1-2 | TRBV19 | -
TGTGCCACCGGAACGTTTGAGGCGGGTGGGGAAAAACTGTTTTTT | CATGTFEAGGEKLFF | few | TRBJ1-4 | TRBV28 | -
TGTGCCAGCAGTTACCCCGGACTAGCGGGAGGGAATGAGCAGTTCTTC | CASSYPGLAGGNEQFF | once | TRBJ2-1 | TRBV6-5 | TRBD2
TGTGCCACCAGCAGAGATCCCGCAGGGCGCTTTGGAAACACCATATATTTT | CATSRDPAGRFGNTIYF | - | TRBJ1-3 | TRBV15 | -
TGCAGTGTTCCTCCCGGAGATACGCAGTATTTT | CSVPPGDTQYF | - | TRBJ2-3 | TRBV20-1 | -
TGCGCCAGCAGCAAAGGACTTAAGTCGAATGAGCAGTTCTTC | CASSKGLKSNEQFF | - | TRBJ2-1 | TRBV4-1 | -
TGTGCCAGCAGCGTAGGAGACAAGTACAATGAGCAGTTCTTC | CASSVGDKYNEQFF | - | TRBJ2-1 | TRBV9 | -
TGCGCCAGCAGTGAGCTCCTCCTCGGACAGCCCCAAGTCGATCAGCCCCAGCATTTT | CASSELLLGQPQVDQPQHF | few | TRBJ1-5 | TRBV10-1 | -
TGTGCCAGCAGCTTTATAGATTCCTACAATGAGCAGTTCTTC | CASSFIDSYNEQFF | - | TRBJ2-1 | TRBV5-6 | -
TGTGCCAGCTCACCGTCAGGGGCCAGGAACACTGAAGCTTTCTTT | CASSPSGARNTEAFF | - | TRBJ1-1 | TRBV18 | -
TGTGCCAGCAGAGGACAGGGTGAAGCTTTCTTT | CASRGQGEAFF | - | TRBJ1-1 | TRBV6-5 | TRBD1
TGCGCCAGCAGCACGACAGCTAACACTGAAGCTTTCTTT | CASSTTANTEAFF | - | TRBJ1-1 | TRBV5-1 | -
TGTGCCAGCAGCGCCGCGGGGGACTGGCGCCTATCGAGCTCCTACAATGAGCAGTTCTTC | CASSAAGDWRLSSSYNEQFF | - | TRBJ2-1 | TRBV9 | TRBD2
TGTGCCAGCAGCTTTTCGGGAAGAGGTCAGCCCCAGCATTTT | CASSFSGRGQPQHF | - | TRBJ1-5 | TRBV7-8 | -